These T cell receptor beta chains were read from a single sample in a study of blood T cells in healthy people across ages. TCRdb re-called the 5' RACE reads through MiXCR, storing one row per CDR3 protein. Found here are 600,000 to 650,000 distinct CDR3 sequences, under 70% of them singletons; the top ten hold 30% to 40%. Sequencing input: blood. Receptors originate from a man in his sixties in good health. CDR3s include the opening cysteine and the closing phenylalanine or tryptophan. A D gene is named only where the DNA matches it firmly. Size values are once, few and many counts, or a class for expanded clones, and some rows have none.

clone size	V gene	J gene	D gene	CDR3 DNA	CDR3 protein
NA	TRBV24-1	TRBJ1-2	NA	TGTGCCACCAGTGACACGTATGGCTACACCTTC	CATSDTYGYTF
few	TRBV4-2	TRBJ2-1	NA	TGTGCCAGCAGCCAAGGTGTCGATGAGCAGTTCTTC	CASSQGVDEQFF
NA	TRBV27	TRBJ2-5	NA	TGTGCCAGCAGTTTGCGGTCGGGGGGCCCTGGGGAGACCCAGTACTTC	CASSLRSGGPGETQYF
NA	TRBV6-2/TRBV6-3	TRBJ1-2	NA	TGTGCCAGCAGCCCTCTCGGGGCCTATGGCTACACCTTC	CASSPLGAYGYTF
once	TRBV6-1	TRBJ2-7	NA	TGTGCCAGCAGGGAAGATCAGGGAAACTACGAGCAGTACTTC	CASREDQGNYEQYF
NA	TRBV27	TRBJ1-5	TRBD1	TGTGCCAGCAGTCCTTGGACAGGGGGGAGCAATCAGCCCCAGCATTTT	CASSPWTGGSNQPQHF
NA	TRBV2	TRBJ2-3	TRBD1	TGTGCCAGCAGCCCGGGACAGGGGGCCTGGACAGATACGCAGTATTTT	CASSPGQGAWTDTQYF
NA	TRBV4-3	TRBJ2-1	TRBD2	TGCGCCAGCAGCCAAGAGCTAGCGGGGGGGCAGCTTGGCTACAATGAGCAGTTCTTC	CASSQELAGGQLGYNEQFF
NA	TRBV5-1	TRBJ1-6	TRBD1	TGCGCCAGCAGCACGGGACAGGCGGGAGTGGGTTCACCCCTCCACTTT	CASSTGQAGVGSPLHF
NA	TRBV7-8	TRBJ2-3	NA	TGTGCCAGCAGCTTAAGGCAGGGCGGCGGGACAGATACGCAGTATTTT	CASSLRQGGGTDTQYF
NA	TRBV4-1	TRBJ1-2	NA	TGCGCCAGCAGCCAAGATGAGGGCAGGCAGGGCTATGGCTACACCTTC	CASSQDEGRQGYGYTF
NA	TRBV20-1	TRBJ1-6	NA	TGCAGTGCTAGTCTCCGTAGCTCCTATAATTCACCCCTCCACTTT	CSASLRSSYNSPLHF
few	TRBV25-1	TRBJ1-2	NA	TGTGCCAGCAGTGAATTTGGACAGTTGGGCCTCTATGGCTACACCTTC	CASSEFGQLGLYGYTF
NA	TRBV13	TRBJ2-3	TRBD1	TGTGCCAGCAGCACGAGGGGGCGGGATACGCAGTATTTT	CASSTRGRDTQYF
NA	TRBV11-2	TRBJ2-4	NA	TGTGCCAGCAGCTTAAGAGCCCGAGGCATTCAGTACTTC	CASSLRARGIQYF
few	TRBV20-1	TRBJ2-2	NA	TGCAGTGCTAGAGGGGGCACGAACACCGGGGAGCTGTTTTTT	CSARGGTNTGELFF
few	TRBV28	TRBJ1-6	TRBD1	TGTGCCAGCAGTTTGGGGCAGGGGGACAATTCACCCCTCCACTTT	CASSLGQGDNSPLHF
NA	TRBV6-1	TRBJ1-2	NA	TGTGCCAGCAGTGCTTCCGGGACCGGGGCTGGGTATGGCTACACCTTC	CASSASGTGAGYGYTF
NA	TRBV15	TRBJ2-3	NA	TGTGCCACCAGCAGAGCCCTCGGGGGAGATACGCAGTATTTT	CATSRALGGDTQYF
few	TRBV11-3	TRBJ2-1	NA	TGTGCCAGCAGCGCACAGGGTTACAATGAGCAGTTCTTC	CASSAQGYNEQFF
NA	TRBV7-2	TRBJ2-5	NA	TGTGCCAGCAGCTTACGGGTGTTTGAGCAGTACTTC	CASSLRVFEQYF
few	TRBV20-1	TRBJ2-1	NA	TGCAGTGCTAGAGGAACGACAGGTCGGGCTGGGGAGCAGTTCTTC	CSARGTTGRAGEQFF
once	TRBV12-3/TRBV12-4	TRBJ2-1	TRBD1	TGTGCCAGCAGTCAAGACAGGGAAGTTAACAATGAGCAGTTCTTC	CASSQDREVNNEQFF
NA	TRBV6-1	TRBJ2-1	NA	TGTGCCAGCAGTGGGGATCGAGGGGGCAATGAGCAGTTCTTC	CASSGDRGGNEQFF
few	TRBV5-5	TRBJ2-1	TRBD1	TGTGCCAGCAGCGCGTCCGGGACAGGCTACAATGAGCAGTTCTTC	CASSASGTGYNEQFF
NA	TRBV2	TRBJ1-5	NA	TGTGCCAGCAGTGAAGCCTTCGGGGGGGGGCCCCAGCATTTT	CASSEAFGGGPQHF